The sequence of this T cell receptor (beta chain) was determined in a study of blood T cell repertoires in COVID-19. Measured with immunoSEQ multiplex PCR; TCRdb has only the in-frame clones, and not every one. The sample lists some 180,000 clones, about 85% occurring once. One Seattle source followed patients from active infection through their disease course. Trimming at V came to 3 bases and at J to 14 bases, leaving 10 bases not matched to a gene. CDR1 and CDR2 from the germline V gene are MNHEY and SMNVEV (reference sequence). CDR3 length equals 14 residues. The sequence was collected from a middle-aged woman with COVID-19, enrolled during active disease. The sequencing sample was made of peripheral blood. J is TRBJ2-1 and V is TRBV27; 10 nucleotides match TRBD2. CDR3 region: CASSFSGRASGKFF. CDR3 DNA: TGTGCCAGCAGTTTCAGCGGGAGGGCCTCGGGAAAGTTCTTC.